This section outlines one T cell receptor (beta chain) sequence together with its context. This record comes from a study of CD8 T cells in Susac syndrome. Reverse transcription used roughly 0.45 to 1 ug RNA and random hexamers. TCRdb itself ran the immunoSEQ multiplex PCR reads through MiXCR, one entry per CDR3 protein. The repertoire holds about 210,000 distinct CDR3 sequences, with about 94% as singletons. The CDR3 is 14 amino acids. Germline CDR1 and CDR2: SGHAT and FQNNGV. The V end was cut by 4 bases, the J end by 0 bases, with 9 bases between. Sequencing was carried out using CD4+ T cells from PBMCs. This TCR came from a human donor with Susac syndrome. The gene calls are TRBV11-2 and TRBJ1-2; D is perhaps TRBD1 (5 bases). This CDR3 is CASSWDGPNYGYTF. CDR3 bases: TGTGCCAGCAGCTGGGACGGGCCTAACTATGGCTACACCTTC.